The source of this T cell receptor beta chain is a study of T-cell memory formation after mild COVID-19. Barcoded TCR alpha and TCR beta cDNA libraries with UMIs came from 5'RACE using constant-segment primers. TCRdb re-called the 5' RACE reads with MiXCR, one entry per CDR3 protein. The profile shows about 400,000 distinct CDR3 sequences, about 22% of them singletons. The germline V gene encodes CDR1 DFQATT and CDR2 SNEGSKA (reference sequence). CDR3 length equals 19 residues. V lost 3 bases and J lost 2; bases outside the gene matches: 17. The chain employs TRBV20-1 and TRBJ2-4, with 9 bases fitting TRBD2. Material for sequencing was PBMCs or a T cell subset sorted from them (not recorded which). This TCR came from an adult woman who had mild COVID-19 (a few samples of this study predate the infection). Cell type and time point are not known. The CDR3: CSASHLTSGAPGSKNIQYF. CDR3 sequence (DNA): TGCAGTGCTAGTCACTTGACTAGCGGAGCGCCTGGGTCCAAAAACATTCAGTACTTC.